This T cell receptor beta chain was observed in a study of blood T cell repertoires in COVID-19. Study-level information: The cDNA or gDNA used as material had been derived from T cells, B-cell-depleted T cells, or PBMCs.

Under the authors' procedure: Amplification with reference gene primers provided the estimates of nucleated cell counts. Method: immunoSEQ multiplex PCR; TCRdb's copy keeps in-frame clones and lacks some. Clonal size and the V and J genes are those of that table, whereas D and trimming came from the DNA. The table lists 40,000 to 45,000 clones, 90% to 95% of them singletons. The sample comprised peripheral blood. This sequence originates from a human donor in a cohort sampled during active COVID-19.

CDR3 DNA sequence: TGTGCCAGCAGCCTTCGCGGGGGCGGTGGCAATGAGCAGTTCTTC. Its protein is CASSLRGGGGNEQFF. This chain joins TRBV13 and TRBJ2-1, with D perhaps matching TRBD2 (7 bases). Between the trimmed V and J ends, which lost 5 bases and 6 bases, there was a span of 17 bases. Germline CDR1 is PRHDT and CDR2 is FYEKMQ (reference sequence). This CDR3 spans 15 amino acids.